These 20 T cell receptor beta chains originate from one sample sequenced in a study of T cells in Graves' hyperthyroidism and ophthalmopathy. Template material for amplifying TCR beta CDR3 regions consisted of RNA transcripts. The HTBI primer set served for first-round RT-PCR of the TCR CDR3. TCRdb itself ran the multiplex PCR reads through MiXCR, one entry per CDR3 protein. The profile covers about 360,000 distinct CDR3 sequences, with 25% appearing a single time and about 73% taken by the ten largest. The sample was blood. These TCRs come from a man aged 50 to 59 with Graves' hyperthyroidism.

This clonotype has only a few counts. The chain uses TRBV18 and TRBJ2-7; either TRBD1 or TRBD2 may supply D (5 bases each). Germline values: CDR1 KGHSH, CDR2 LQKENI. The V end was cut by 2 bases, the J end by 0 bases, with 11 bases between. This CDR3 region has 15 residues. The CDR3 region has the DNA TGTGCCAGCTCACCATTACGGGACGGCTCCTACGAGCAGTACTTC. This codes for CASSPLRDGSYEQYF. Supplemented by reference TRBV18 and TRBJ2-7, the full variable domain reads NAGVMQNPRHLVRRRGQEARLRCSPMKGHSHVYWYRQLPEEGLKFMVYLQKENIIDESGMPKERFSAEFPKEGPSILRIQQVVRGDSAAYFCASSPLRDGSYEQYFGPGTRLTVT.

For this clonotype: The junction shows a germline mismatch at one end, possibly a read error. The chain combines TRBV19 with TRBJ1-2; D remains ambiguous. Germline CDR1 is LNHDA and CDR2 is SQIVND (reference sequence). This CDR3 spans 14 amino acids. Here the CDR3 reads CASIIGSVAYGYTF. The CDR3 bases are TGTGCCAGTATTATAGGGTCGGTCGCCTATGGCTACACCTTC.

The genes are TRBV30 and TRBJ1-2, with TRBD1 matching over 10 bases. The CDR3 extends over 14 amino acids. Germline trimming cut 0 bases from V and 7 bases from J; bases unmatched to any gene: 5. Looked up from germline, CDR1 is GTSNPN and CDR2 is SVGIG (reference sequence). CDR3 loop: CAWSVRGTGAGYTF. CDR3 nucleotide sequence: TGTGCCTGGAGTGTACGGGGGACAGGGGCTGGCTACACCTTC.

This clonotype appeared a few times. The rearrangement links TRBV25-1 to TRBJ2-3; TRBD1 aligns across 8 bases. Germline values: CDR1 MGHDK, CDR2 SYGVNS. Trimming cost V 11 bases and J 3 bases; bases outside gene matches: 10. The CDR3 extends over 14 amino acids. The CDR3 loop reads CAPLAGGRTDTQYF. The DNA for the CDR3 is TGTGCCCCCTTGGCAGGGGGCAGGACAGATACGCAGTATTTT.

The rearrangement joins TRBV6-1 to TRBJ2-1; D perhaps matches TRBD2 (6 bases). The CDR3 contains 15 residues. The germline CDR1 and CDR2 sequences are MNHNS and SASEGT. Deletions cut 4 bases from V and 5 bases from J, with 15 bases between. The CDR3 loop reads CASSGGTQVNNEQFF. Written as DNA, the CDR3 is TGTGCCAGCAGTGGCGGGACCCAAGTTAACAATGAGCAGTTCTTC.

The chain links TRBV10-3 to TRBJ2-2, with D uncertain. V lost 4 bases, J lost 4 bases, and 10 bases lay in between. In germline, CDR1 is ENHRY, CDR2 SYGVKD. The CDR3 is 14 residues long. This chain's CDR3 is CAISGEHLTGELFF. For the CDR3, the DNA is TGTGCCATCAGTGGGGAACACCTCACCGGGGAGCTGTTTTTT.

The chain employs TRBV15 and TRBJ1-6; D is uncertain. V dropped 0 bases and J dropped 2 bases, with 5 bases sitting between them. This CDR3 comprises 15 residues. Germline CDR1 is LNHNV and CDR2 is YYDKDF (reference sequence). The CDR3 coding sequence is TGTGCCACCAGCAGAGACAGTCCCTATAATTCACCCCTCCACTTT. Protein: CATSRDSPYNSPLHF. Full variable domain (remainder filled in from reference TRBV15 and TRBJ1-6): DAMVIQNPRYQVTQFGKPVTLSCSQTLNHNVMYWYQQKSSQAPKLLFHYYDKDFNNEADTPDNFQSRRPNTSFCFLDIRSPGLGDTAMYLCATSRDSPYNSPLHFGNGTRLTVT.

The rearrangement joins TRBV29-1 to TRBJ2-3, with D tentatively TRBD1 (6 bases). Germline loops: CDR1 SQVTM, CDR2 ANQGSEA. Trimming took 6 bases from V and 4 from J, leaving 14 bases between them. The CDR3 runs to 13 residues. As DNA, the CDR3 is TGCAGCGTCGTGTGGCCAGGGGCAGATACGCAGTATTTT. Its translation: CSVVWPGADTQYF.

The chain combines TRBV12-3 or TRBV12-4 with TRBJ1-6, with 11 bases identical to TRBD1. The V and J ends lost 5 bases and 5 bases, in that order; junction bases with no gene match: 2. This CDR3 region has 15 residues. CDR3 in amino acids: CASSRDRGNNSPLHF. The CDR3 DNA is TGTGCCAGCAGTCGGGACAGGGGGAATAATTCACCCCTCCACTTT.

In DNA, the CDR3 is TGCAGTGCTAGAGCTTTTTCGGCTAGCGGTATCAGGACAGATACGCAGTATTTT. Protein product: CSARAFSASGIRTDTQYF. The chain links TRBV20-1 to TRBJ2-3; 7 bases line up with TRBD2. This CDR3 has 18 amino acids. The V gene end was trimmed by 1 base and the J gene end by 3 bases; junction bases not matched to a gene: 16. Germline CDR1 reads DFQATT; CDR2 reads SNEGSKA (reference sequence).

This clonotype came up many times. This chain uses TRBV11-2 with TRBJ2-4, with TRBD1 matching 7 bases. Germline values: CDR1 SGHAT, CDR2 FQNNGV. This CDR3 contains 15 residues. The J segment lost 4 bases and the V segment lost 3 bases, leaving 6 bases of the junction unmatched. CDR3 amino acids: CASSFPGTDKNIQYF. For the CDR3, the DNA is TGTGCCAGCAGCTTCCCCGGGACAGATAAAAACATTCAGTACTTC.

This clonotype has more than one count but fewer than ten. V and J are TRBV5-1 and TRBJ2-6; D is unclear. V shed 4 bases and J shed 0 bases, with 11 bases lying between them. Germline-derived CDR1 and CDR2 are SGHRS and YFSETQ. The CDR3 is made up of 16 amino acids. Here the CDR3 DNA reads TGCGCCAGCAGCCTCTACCAGGTCTCTGGGGCCAACGTCCTGACTTTC. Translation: CASSLYQVSGANVLTF.

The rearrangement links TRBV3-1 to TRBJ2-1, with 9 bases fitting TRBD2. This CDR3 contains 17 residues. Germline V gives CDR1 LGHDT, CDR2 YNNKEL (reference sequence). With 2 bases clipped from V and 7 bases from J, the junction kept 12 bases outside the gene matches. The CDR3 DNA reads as TGTGCCAGCAGCCAAATGGGGATGGTAGCGGGAGCGAATGAGCAGTTCTTC. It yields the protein CASSQMGMVAGANEQFF.

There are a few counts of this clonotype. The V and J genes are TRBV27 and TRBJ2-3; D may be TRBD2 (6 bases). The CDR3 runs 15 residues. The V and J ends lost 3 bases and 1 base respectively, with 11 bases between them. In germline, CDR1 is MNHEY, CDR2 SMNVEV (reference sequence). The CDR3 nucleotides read TGTGCCAGCAGTTTGTTACCTAGCGGCACAGATACGCAGTATTTT. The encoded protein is CASSLLPSGTDTQYF.

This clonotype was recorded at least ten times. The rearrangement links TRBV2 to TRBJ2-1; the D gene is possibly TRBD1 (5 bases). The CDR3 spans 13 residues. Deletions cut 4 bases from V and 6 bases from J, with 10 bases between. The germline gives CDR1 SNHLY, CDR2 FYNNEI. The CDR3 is CASSVKRGNEQFF. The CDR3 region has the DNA TGTGCCAGCAGTGTTAAAAGGGGCAATGAGCAGTTCTTC.

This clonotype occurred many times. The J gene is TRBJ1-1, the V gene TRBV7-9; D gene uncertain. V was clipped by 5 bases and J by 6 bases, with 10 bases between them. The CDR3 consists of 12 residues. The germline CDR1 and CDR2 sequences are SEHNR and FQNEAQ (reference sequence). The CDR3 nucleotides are TGTGCCAGCAGCCAAGGTGGGGCTGAAGCTTTCTTT. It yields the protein CASSQGGAEAFF. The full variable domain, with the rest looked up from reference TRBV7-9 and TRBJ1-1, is DTGVSQNPRHKITKRGQNVTFRCDPISEHNRLYWYRQTLGQGPEFLTYFQNEAQLEKSRLLSDRFSAERPKGSFSTLEIQRTEQGDSAMYLCASSQGGAEAFFGQGTRLTVV.

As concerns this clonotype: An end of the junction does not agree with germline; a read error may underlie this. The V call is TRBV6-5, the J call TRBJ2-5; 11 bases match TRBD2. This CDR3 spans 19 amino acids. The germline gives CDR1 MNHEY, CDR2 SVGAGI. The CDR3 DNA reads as TGTGCCAGCAGCTACTACGACCCTGCGGGGACTAGCGGTCAAGAGACCCAGTACTTC. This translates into CASSYYDPAGTSGQETQYF.

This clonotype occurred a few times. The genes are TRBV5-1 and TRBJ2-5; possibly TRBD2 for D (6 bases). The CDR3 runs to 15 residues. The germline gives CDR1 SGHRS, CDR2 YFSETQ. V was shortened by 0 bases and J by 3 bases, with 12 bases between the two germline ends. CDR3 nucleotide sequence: TGCGCCAGCAGCTTGGTTGGAGGGCAGAAAGAGACCCAGTACTTC. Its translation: CASSLVGGQKETQYF.

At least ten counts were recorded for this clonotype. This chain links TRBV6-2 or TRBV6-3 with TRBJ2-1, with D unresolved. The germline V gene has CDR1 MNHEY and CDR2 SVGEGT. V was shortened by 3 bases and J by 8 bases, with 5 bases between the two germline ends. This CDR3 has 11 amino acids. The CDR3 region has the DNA TGTGCCAGCAGTTATGACGATGAGCAGTTCTTC. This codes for CASSYDDEQFF.

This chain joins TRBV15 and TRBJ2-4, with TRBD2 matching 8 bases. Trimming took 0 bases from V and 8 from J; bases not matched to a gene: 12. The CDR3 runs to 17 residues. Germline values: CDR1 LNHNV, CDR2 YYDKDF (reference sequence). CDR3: CATSRDFPAGASDIQYF. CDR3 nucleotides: TGTGCCACCAGCAGAGATTTTCCAGCGGGAGCATCGGACATTCAGTACTTC.